This T cell receptor (beta chain) stems from a study of blood T cell repertoires in COVID-19. Clones were sequenced by immunoSEQ multiplex PCR, and TCRdb holds only the in-frame ones, with some missing. The table records about 150,000 clones, 87% of them present only once. V gave up 5 bases and J gave up 2 bases; unmatched junction bases: 12. The V gene's germline CDR1 is SGHTA and CDR2 FQGNSA. The CDR3 loop spans 18 amino acids. The sequenced sample consisted of peripheral blood. This receptor was obtained from an older woman with active or convalescent COVID-19. The chain employs TRBV7-2 and TRBJ2-5, with 12 positions matching TRBD2. The CDR3: CASSESGLAGIPQETQYF. The CDR3 nucleotides read TGTGCCAGCAGCGAATCCGGACTAGCGGGGATACCTCAAGAGACCCAGTACTTC.